This paragraph covers one T cell receptor (beta chain) sequence. These data originate in a study of cytomegalovirus exposure and HLA in healthy donors. In germline, CDR1 is SGHVS, CDR2 FNYEAQ. The CDR3 length is 14 residues. Germline trimming cut 4 bases from V and 6 bases from J; bases unmatched to any gene: 9. 13 Jbeta primers and 60 Vbeta primers were used for the PCR. Using immunoSEQ multiplex PCR, the repertoire was profiled, and TCRdb retains in-frame clones only, with some absent. The profile covers more than 95,000 clones, with roughly 13% appearing a single time and approximately 16% taken by the ten largest.

The TCR comes from a middle-aged man in good health and CMV-seropositive. Sample: PBMCs. The V and J genes are TRBV7-6 and TRBJ2-7; the match to TRBD2 covers 7 bases. The CDR3 sequence: CASSYIPGGAEQYF. The DNA of the CDR3 is TGTGCCAGCAGCTATATACCGGGGGGAGCCGAGCAGTACTTC.